The present entry profiles one TCR beta chain with its context. Its target is unknown. The germline CDR1 and CDR2 sequences are SGHTA and FQGTGA. V was clipped by 3 bases and J by 1 base, with 9 bases between them. The CDR3 sequence is 14 residues long. The data were obtained in a study of T cell responses to AZD1222 COVID-19 vaccine. Study observations and caveats: Baseline antibody screening turned up just a handful of seropositive AZD1222 recipients. None of the repertoires were sampled until the peak T cell response had passed.

Researchers grouped second doses given at about 4 or about 12 weeks into one pool. Sequenced by immunoSEQ multiplex PCR; TCRdb stores in-frame clones only, minus some. The data contain around 80,000 clones, 70% to 90% of them singletons. The TCR originated in an adult who received the AZD1222 COVID-19 vaccine. This material consisted of peripheral blood, taken 28 days after the second AZD1222 dose. V is TRBV7-3 and J is TRBJ1-1; possible D gene TRBD1, 5 bases. The CDR3 region is CASSFSTENTEAFF. Written as DNA, the CDR3 is TGTGCCAGCAGCTTCTCGACAGAGAACACTGAAGCTTTCTTT.